The rows below give T cell receptor beta chains drawn from one sample of a study of shared clonotypes between healthy human individuals. Clones were sequenced by immunoSEQ multiplex PCR, and TCRdb holds only the in-frame ones, with some missing. The sample holds millions of clones; just over 90% are singletons and the top ten take roughly 0.15%. Sequencing used naive CD4+ T cells sorted from blood. The receptors come from a young man in good health. The CDR3 runs from the conserved cysteine through the conserved F or W. D genes are given only for firm matches. Clone size appears in some rows only: once, few, many, or a class for an expanded clone.

J gene,V gene,D gene,clone size,CDR3 protein,CDR3 DNA
TRBJ1-4,TRBV6-1,TRBD1,.,CASSASDRSTNEKLFF,TGTGCCAGCAGTGCATCGGACAGGTCAACTAATGAAAAACTGTTTTTT
TRBJ2-7,TRBV18,.,.,CASSPAGSEQYF,TGTGCCAGCTCACCGGCAGGGAGCGAGCAGTACTTC
TRBJ2-7,TRBV7-9,TRBD2,.,CASSLGAGVYEQYF,TGTGCCAGCAGCTTAGGGGCGGGAGTCTACGAGCAGTACTTC
TRBJ1-2,TRBV5-6,TRBD1,once,CASSPPGQGYGGYTF,TGTGCCAGCAGCCCTCCGGGACAGGGCTATGGCGGCTACACCTTC
TRBJ1-4,TRBV29-1,.,few,CSAGKGNEKLFF,TGCAGCGCGGGGAAGGGAAATGAAAAACTGTTTTTT
TRBJ2-7,TRBV7-2,.,.,CASSLVVTYEQYF,TGTGCCAGCAGCTTAGTTGTCACCTACGAGCAGTACTTC
TRBJ2-2,TRBV7-9,.,.,CASSLGVIGELFF,TGTGCCAGCAGTTTGGGTGTTATCGGGGAGCTGTTTTTT
TRBJ2-5,TRBV28,.,.,CASSFPFSLLAQETQYF,TGTGCCAGCAGTTTTCCTTTCTCCTTGCTAGCCCAAGAGACCCAGTACTTC
TRBJ1-2,TRBV14,TRBD1,.,CASSQEVVRGRDYTF,TGTGCCAGCAGCCAAGAGGTGGTCAGGGGGCGCGACTACACCTTC
TRBJ1-3,TRBV29-1,.,once,CSVYKESGNTIYF,TGCAGCGTTTACAAGGAATCTGGAAACACCATATATTTT
TRBJ1-4,TRBV4-3,.,.,CASSQEPGAGEKLFF,TGCGCCAGCAGCCAAGAACCCGGAGCGGGTGAAAAACTGTTTTTT
TRBJ1-5,TRBV28,TRBD1,.,CASRDRESNQPQHF,TGTGCCAGCCGGGACAGGGAGAGCAATCAGCCCCAGCACTTT
TRBJ1-3,TRBV18,.,.,CASSDTGTSGNTIYF,TGTGCCAGCTCCGACACAGGTACCTCTGGAAACACCATATATTTT
TRBJ2-1,TRBV11-2,TRBD2,.,CASSSTGTSGRNEQFF,TGTGCCAGCAGCTCAACCGGGACTAGCGGGAGAAATGAGCAGTTCTTC
TRBJ1-1,TRBV27,.,.,CASSRNRHTEAFF,TGTGCCAGCTCTCGAAATCGGCACACTGAAGCTTTCTTT
TRBJ1-6,TRBV19,.,.,CASSIEGTQGRLHF,TGTGCCAGTAGTATAGAAGGGACCCAGGGACGCCTCCACTTT
TRBJ2-5,TRBV7-2,TRBD2,.,CASSLVFSGSWQETQYF,TGTGCCAGCAGCTTAGTTTTTAGCGGGAGTTGGCAAGAGACCCAGTACTTC
TRBJ1-2,TRBV25-1,TRBD1,.,CASMGRGPSNYGYTF,TGTGCCAGCATGGGCAGGGGGCCTTCTAACTATGGCTACACCTTC
TRBJ2-7,TRBV18,TRBD2,.,CASSQTRLAGNYEQYF,TGTGCCAGCTCACAAACCCGACTAGCGGGAAACTACGAGCAGTACTTC
TRBJ2-3,TRBV6-6,.,.,CASSDGTDTQYF,TGTGCCAGCAGCGACGGCACAGATACGCAGTATTTT
TRBJ1-6,TRBV11-1,TRBD1,.,CASSSGQKEDNSPLHF,TGTGCCAGCAGCTCGGGACAGAAAGAAGATAATTCACCCCTCCACTTT
TRBJ2-7,TRBV6-5,TRBD2,.,CASSTVSGGEQYF,TGTGCCAGCAGTACCGTTAGCGGGGGCGAGCAGTACTTC
TRBJ2-7,TRBV5-4,TRBD2,.,CASSQTSTTPYEQYF,TGTGCCAGCAGCCAGACTAGCACCACACCCTACGAGCAGTACTTC
TRBJ2-1,TRBV10-3,TRBD2,.,CAISEGLAAYEQFF,TGTGCCATCAGTGAGGGACTAGCGGCCTATGAGCAGTTCTTC
TRBJ2-7,TRBV7-2,TRBD2,.,CASSPQPSGSEQYF,TGTGCCAGCAGCCCCCAACCTAGCGGGAGCGAGCAGTACTTC
TRBJ2-7,TRBV6-1,.,.,CASSEGSRSYEQYF,TGTGCCAGCAGTGAAGGTAGTCGCTCCTACGAGCAGTACTTC
TRBJ1-3,TRBV7-2,.,.,CASSSWGGLSSGNTIYF,TGTGCCAGCAGCTCTTGGGGGGGCCTTAGCTCTGGAAACACCATATATTTT
TRBJ1-6,TRBV28,.,.,CASRWGEVGSPLHF,TGTGCCAGCAGGTGGGGGGAGGTCGGTTCACCCCTCCACTTT
TRBJ2-1,TRBV6-6,TRBD1,.,CASSYSPGQRNNEQFF,TGTGCCAGCAGTTACTCCCCGGGACAGCGAAACAATGAGCAGTTCTTC
TRBJ1-4,TRBV6-1,TRBD1,.,CASSLTGFPSEKLFF,TGTGCCAGCAGTCTGACAGGGTTCCCTTCTGAAAAACTGTTTTTT
TRBJ1-5,TRBV6-5,.,.,CASRLQVGQPQHF,TGTGCCAGCAGGTTACAGGTGGGTCAGCCCCAGCATTTT
TRBJ1-6,TRBV6-6,.,.,CASSYIGGLDSPLHF,TGTGCCAGCAGTTACATCGGGGGGCTAGATTCACCCCTCCACTTT
TRBJ1-2,TRBV19,.,.,CASSIYSGRTPKTF,TGTGCCAGTAGTATCTATTCGGGACGGACTCCTAAGACCTTC
TRBJ2-5,TRBV5-1,.,.,CASSLWGNGKETQYF,TGCGCCAGCAGCTTGTGGGGGAATGGGAAAGAGACCCAGTACTTC
TRBJ2-3,TRBV9,.,few,CASSVGRGASTDTQYF,TGTGCCAGCAGCGTAGGGCGCGGGGCTAGCACAGATACGCAGTATTTT
TRBJ1-1,TRBV7-9,.,.,CASSLGEGTEAFF,TGTGCCAGCAGCTTGGGGGAGGGCACTGAAGCTTTCTTT
TRBJ2-5,TRBV6-1,TRBD2,.,CATRGGGVQETQYF,TGTGCCACCAGAGGCGGGGGGGTCCAAGAGACCCAGTACTTC
TRBJ1-2,TRBV4-3,TRBD1,.,CASSQDLRGLTGDNGYTF,TGCGCCAGCAGCCAAGATCTTCGTGGGTTGACAGGGGACAACGGCTACACCTTC
TRBJ2-7,TRBV18,.,.,CASSPGTGFFEQYF,TGTGCCAGCTCACCCGGTACAGGTTTCTTCGAGCAGTACTTC
TRBJ2-1,TRBV28,TRBD2,.,CASSLAGGYDNEQFF,TGTGCCAGCAGCCTAGCGGGGGGGTATGACAATGAGCAGTTCTTC
TRBJ1-1,TRBV4-3,.,.,CASSQELGRTEAFF,TGCGCCAGCAGCCAGGAACTGGGGAGGACTGAAGCTTTCTTT
TRBJ1-2,TRBV30,.,.,CAWSVHRTFGAFNYGYTF,TGTGCCTGGAGTGTACATAGGACATTCGGAGCCTTTAACTATGGCTACACCTTC
TRBJ2-3,TRBV5-1,TRBD2,.,CASIDGGVENTQYF,TGCGCCAGCATCGATGGGGGGGTTGAGAATACGCAGTATTTT
TRBJ2-7,TRBV2,.,.,CASSEDTSYEQYF,TGTGCCAGCAGTGAGGACACCTCCTACGAGCAGTACTTC
TRBJ2-2,TRBV28,.,.,CAGQSNTGELFF,TGTGCCGGACAGTCGAACACCGGGGAGCTGTTTTTT
TRBJ2-7,TRBV7-2,.,.,CASSLSRGSSYEQYF,TGTGCCAGCAGCTTATCCCGGGGATCCTCCTACGAGCAGTACTTC
TRBJ2-3,TRBV7-2,TRBD2,.,CASSTGTITDTQYF,TGTGCCAGCAGCACCGGGACTATCACAGATACGCAGTATTTT
TRBJ2-1,TRBV9,TRBD2,.,CASSDPGLVDEQFF,TGTGCCAGCAGCGATCCGGGACTAGTTGATGAGCAGTTCTTC